This T cell receptor beta chain was captured in a study of blood T cells in healthy people across ages (dated by TCRdb to about 2015). For the study in its entirety: In model experiments, roughly one uniquely barcoded TCR beta cDNA molecule per two T cells was captured by template switching. Using deep sequencing normalized with unique cDNA molecular identifiers, the study measured how TCR beta repertoire diversity changes with age. Donors were grouped into four age groups: young (average 16 years), middle-aged (39), aged (around 60) and long-lived (around 80). To avoid experimental bias, donors of different ages were randomly spread across the sequencing lanes. For two donors (one aged 18 to 30 and one aged 80 or older), the study analyzed two additional independent replicas of 1 million unique cDNA reads from the same blood draw. Here is what the overall study found, with its caveats: Conclusive comparison of naive and antigen-experienced compartments was prevented by the profiling of bulk unsorted PBMCs. Total diversity estimates from one million sequenced T cells were considered lower bounds and underestimates. Compared with the aged group, the long-lived group had more naive CD4+ T cells, fewer expanded clones and increased TCR diversity, suggesting age selection. As age increased, observed TCR beta diversity per million T cells dropped in a roughly linear way, and a significant reduction was already evident by age about 36. Because the CMV infection status of the donors was unknown, age-related changes in expanded clonotypes may potentially have been confounded. A strong correlation was found between observed TCR beta diversity and the percentage of naive T cells measured by flow cytometry.

V and J are truncated by 1 base and 1 base respectively, leaving an intervening sequence of 7 bases. The CDR1 and CDR2 encoded by the germline V gene are MGHRA and YSYEKL. The CDR3 sequence holds 15 residues, the cysteine and phenylalanine included. Only CDR3 DNA is held: 45 bases, read in frame from base 1. A word on this clonotype: Its antigen specificity is not known. It has no much larger one-base neighbor in the sample; base qualities were not kept.

Library creation used 5' RACE. Sequenced on an Illumina HiSeq 2500. A second roughly 7 to 11 cycle PCR used a sample-barcoded 5' primer and a J-beta primer mix. Each TCR beta cDNA molecule received a unique molecular identifier from a template-switch 5' adaptor carrying 12 random nucleotides. Each sample yielded at least 3 million CDR3-containing paired-end reads. First-strand cDNA was synthesized from all RNA with the Mint cDNA synthesis kit, primed by a TRBC-specific oligonucleotide. All cDNA was treated with uracil-DNA glycosylase and then went through a first 18-cycle PCR with the universal primers M1SS and BC2_uni_R. In the authors' own workflow: For normalization, 1 million high-quality reads, each with a distinct molecular identifier, were randomly selected from each sample. Instead of being binned into consensus sequences, reads that shared molecular identifiers were thrown out. MiTCR, run with a Q25 quality threshold and the strictest error-elimination algorithm, handled CDR3 identification, clonotype clustering and error correction. A nonparametric unseen species model using Euler transformation provided a lower-bound estimate of total TCR beta diversity. TCRdb reworked the public reads: Q25 trimming with fastp, MiXCR clone assembly, productive beta chains retained. Rows with one shared CDR3 protein collapse into an entry with the most common genes and DNA. These V and J calls rely on TCRdb rather than the paper's analysis. Present in this sample are 1.2 million to 1.5 million distinct CDR3 sequences, around 59% of which were seen just once. Clones ranked in the top ten supply 6.5% to 8% of the sample.

The donors were around 39 Caucasian individuals from Russia, aged 6 to 90 years, who were systemically healthy. Ten milliliters of peripheral blood were drawn from each donor into EDTA-treated Vacutainer tubes. Ficoll-Paque density-gradient centrifugation was used to isolate PBMCs, with at least 6.5 million obtained per sample. Total RNA was extracted from PBMCs with Trizol reagent, with at least 5 micrograms obtained per sample. Naive CD45RAhigh/CD27high T cell percentages were measured by flow cytometry on a PBMC aliquot from every donor. The source of this sequence is a man aged 18 to 30 in good health. The sequenced sample consisted of blood. Recombination joined TRBV4-1 with TRBJ2-2; the D segment cannot be called with confidence. The nucleotide sequence is given as TGCGCCAGCAGCCAAGGTAACCGGAACACCGGGGAGCTGTTTTTT. Its protein is CASSQGNRNTGELFF.